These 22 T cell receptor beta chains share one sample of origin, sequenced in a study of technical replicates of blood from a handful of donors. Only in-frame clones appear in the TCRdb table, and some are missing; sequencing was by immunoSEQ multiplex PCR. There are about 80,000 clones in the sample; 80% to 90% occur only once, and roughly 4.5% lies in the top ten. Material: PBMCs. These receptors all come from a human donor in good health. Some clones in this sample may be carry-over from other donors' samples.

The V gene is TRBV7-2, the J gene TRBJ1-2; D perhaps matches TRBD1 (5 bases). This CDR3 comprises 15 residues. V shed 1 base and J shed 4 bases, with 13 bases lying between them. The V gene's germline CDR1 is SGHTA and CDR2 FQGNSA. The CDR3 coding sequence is TGTGCCAGCAGCTTAGGTCAGGGATCTTCCTATGGCTACACCTTC. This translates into CASSLGQGSSYGYTF.

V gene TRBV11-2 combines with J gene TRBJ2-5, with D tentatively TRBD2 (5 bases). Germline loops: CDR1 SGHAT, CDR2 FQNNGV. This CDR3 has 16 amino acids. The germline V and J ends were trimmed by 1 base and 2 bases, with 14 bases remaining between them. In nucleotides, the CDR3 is TGTGCCAGCAGCTTAGTCCGGGCGGGCCTTCAAGAGACCCAGTACTTC. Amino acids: CASSLVRAGLQETQYF.

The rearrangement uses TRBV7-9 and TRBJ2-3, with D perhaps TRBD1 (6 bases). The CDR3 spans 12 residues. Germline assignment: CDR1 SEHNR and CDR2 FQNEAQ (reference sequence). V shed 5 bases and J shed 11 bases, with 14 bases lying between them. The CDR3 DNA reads TGTGCCAGCAGCGGGGGACAAGACCAGCAGTATTTT. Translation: CASSGGQDQQYF.

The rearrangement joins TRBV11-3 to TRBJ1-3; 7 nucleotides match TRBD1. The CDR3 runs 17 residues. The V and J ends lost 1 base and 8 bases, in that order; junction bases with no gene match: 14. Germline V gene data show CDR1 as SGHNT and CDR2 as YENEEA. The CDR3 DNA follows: TGTGCCAGCAGCTTAGGGGAACCCGGACAGGCAGCGGACACCATATATTTT. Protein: CASSLGEPGQAADTIYF.

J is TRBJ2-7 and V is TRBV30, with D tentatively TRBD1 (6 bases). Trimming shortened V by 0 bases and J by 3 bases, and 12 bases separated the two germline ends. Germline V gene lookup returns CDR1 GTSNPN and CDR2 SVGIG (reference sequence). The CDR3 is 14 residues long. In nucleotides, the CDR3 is TGTGCCTGGAGTGTAACAACAGGGAGCTACGAGCAGTACTTC. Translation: CAWSVTTGSYEQYF.

CDR3 sequence (DNA): TGTGCCAGCAGTGGCCCAGGGGGTTGGGGGAGGAACACTGAAGCTTTCTTT. Translating it yields CASSGPGGWGRNTEAFF. The genes are TRBV6-1 and TRBJ1-1; TRBD1 matches 7 bases. Trimming at V came to 4 bases and at J to 1 base, leaving 12 bases not matched to a gene. This CDR3 has 17 amino acids. Germline V CDR1 and CDR2: MNHNS, SASEGT.

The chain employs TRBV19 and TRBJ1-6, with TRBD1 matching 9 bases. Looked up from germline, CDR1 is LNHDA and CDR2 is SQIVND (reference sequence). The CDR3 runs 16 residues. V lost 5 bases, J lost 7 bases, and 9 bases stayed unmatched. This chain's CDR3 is CASSVAYDRGNSPLHF. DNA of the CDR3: TGTGCCAGTAGTGTTGCTTATGACAGGGGGAATTCACCCCTCCACTTT.

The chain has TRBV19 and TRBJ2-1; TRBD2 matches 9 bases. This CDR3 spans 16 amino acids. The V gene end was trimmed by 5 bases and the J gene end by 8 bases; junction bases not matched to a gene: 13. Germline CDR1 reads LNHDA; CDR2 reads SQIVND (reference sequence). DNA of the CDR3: TGTGCCAGTAGTTGGGGGGCGCTAGCGGGAATACATGAGCAGTTCTTC. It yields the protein CASSWGALAGIHEQFF.

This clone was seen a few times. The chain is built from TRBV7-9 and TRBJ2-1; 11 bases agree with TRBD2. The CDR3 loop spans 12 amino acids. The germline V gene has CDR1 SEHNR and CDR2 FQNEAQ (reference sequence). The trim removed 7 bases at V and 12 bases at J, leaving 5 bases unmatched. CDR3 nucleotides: TGTGCCAGCACCTTGACTAGCGGGACGCAGTTCTTC. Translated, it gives CASTLTSGTQFF. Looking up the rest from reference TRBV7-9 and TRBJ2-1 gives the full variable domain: DTGVSQNPRHKITKRGQNVTFRCDPISEHNRLYWYRQTLGQGPEFLTYFQNEAQLEKSRLLSDRFSAERPKGSFSTLEIQRTEQGDSAMYLCASTLTSGTQFFGPGTRLTVL.

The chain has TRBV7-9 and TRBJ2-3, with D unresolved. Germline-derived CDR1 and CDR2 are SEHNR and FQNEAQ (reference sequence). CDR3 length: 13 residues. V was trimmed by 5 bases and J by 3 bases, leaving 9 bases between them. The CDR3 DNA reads TGTGCCAGCAGCAAACTGGTGACAGATACGCAGTATTTT. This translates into CASSKLVTDTQYF. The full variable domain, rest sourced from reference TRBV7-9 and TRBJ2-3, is DTGVSQNPRHKITKRGQNVTFRCDPISEHNRLYWYRQTLGQGPEFLTYFQNEAQLEKSRLLSDRFSAERPKGSFSTLEIQRTEQGDSAMYLCASSKLVTDTQYFGPGTRLTVL.

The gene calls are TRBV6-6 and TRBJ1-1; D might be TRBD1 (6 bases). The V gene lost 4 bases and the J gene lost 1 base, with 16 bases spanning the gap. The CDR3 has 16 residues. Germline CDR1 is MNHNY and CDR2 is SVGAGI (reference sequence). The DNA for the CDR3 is TGTGCCAGCAGTTCCGGTTCGCAGGGGAAGAACACTGAAGCTTTCTTT. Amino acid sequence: CASSSGSQGKNTEAFF.

The CDR3 DNA reads as TGTGCCAGCAGCATCTACACTAGCCACAATGAGCAGTTCTTC. Its translation is CASSIYTSHNEQFF. The V and J genes are TRBV7-8 and TRBJ2-1; possible D gene TRBD2, 6 bases. With 5 bases removed from V and 5 bases from J, the gap between germline ends came to 13 bases. There are 14 residues in the CDR3. Germline V gene sequence: CDR1 SGHVS, CDR2 FQNEAQ.

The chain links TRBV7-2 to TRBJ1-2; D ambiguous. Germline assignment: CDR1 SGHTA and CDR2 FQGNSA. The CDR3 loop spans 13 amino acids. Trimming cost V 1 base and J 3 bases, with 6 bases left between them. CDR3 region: CASSLVQHYGYTF. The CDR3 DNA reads TGTGCCAGCAGCTTAGTACAGCACTATGGCTACACCTTC.

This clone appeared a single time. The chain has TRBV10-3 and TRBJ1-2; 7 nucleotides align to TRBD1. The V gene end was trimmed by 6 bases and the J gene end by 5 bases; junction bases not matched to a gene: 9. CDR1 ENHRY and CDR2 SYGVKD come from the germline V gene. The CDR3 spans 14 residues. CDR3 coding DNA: TGTGCCATCAGAGGAGACAGGGAATTATATGGCTACACCTTC. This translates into CAIRGDRELYGYTF.

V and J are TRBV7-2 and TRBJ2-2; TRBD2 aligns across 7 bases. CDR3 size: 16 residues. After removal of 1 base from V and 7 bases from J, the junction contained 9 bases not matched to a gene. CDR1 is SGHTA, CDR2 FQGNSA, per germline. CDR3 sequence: CASSLVPSGTRGELFF. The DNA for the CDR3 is TGTGCCAGCAGCTTAGTTCCTAGCGGAACCCGCGGGGAGCTGTTTTTT.

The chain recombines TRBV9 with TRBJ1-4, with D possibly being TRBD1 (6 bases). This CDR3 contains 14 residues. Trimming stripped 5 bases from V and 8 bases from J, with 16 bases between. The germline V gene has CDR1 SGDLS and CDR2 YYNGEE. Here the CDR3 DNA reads TGTGCCAGCAGTCGAGGGGGGGTAGAAGAAAAACTGTTTTTT. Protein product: CASSRGGVEEKLFF.

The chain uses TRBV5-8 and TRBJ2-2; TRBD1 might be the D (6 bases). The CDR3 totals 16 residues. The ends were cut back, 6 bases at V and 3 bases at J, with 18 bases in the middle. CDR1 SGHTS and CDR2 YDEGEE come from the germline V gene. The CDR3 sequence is CASTPLGRGDTGELFF. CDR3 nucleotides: TGTGCCAGCACCCCCCTGGGCAGGGGAGACACCGGGGAGCTGTTTTTT.

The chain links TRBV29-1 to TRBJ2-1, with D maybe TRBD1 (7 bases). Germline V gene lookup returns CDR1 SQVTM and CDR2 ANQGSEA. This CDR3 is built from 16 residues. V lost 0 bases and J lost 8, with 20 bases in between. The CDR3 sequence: CSVEDQRDRREDEQFF. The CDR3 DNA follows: TGCAGCGTTGAAGATCAACGGGACAGAAGGGAGGATGAGCAGTTCTTC.

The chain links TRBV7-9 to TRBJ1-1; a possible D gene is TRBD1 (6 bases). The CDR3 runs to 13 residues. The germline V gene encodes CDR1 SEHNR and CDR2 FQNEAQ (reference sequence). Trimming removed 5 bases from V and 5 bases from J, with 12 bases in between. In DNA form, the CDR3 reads TGTGCCAGCAGCAGCAGGGGCGCGACTGAAGCTTTCTTT. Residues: CASSSRGATEAFF.

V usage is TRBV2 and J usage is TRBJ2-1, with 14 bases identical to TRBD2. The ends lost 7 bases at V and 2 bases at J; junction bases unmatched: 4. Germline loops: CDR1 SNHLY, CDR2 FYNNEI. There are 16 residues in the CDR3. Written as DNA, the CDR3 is TGTGCCAGCACCGGACTAGCGGGAGGTACCTACAATGAGCAGTTCTTC. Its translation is CASTGLAGGTYNEQFF.

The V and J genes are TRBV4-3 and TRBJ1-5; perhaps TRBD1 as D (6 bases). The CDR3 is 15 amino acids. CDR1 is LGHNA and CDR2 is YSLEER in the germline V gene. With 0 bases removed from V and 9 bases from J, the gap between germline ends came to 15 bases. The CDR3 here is CASSQERGGAGPQHF. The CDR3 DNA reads TGCGCCAGCAGCCAAGAAAGGGGGGGCGCTGGGCCCCAGCATTTT.

CDR3 in amino acids: CASKVGTSGPYEQYF. CDR3 sequence (DNA): TGTGCCAGCAAAGTTGGGACTAGCGGCCCCTACGAGCAGTACTTC. The V gene is TRBV6-6, the J gene TRBJ2-7, with 11 bases fitting TRBD2. Germline loops: CDR1 MNHNY, CDR2 SVGAGI (reference sequence). Trimming took 7 bases from V and 2 from J; bases not matched to a gene: 7. The CDR3 runs to 15 residues.